The 22 T cell receptor beta chains given below trace back to one sample, sequenced in a study of blood T cell repertoires in COVID-19. The table came from immunoSEQ multiplex PCR; TCRdb's copy has only in-frame clones and leaves some out. The table includes about 290,000 clones, around 89% detected once. What was sequenced was peripheral blood. Source of these receptors: a man between 35 and 55 years old with acute or convalescent COVID-19.

V is TRBV6-6 and J is TRBJ2-1; 12 nucleotides line up with TRBD2. Germline V gene sequence: CDR1 MNHNY, CDR2 SVGAGI (reference sequence). The length of the CDR3 is 15 residues. The trim removed 7 bases at V and 8 bases at J, leaving 9 bases unmatched. CDR3 nucleotide sequence: TGTGCCAGCACCCCAAGACTAGCGGGGGTGGATGAGCAGTTCTTC. Translation gives CASTPRLAGVDEQFF.

J is TRBJ1-5 and V is TRBV7-2; 8 bases agree with TRBD1. This CDR3 has 14 amino acids. Germline CDR1 SGHTA, CDR2 FQGNSA. The trim removed 2 bases at V and 6 bases at J, leaving 3 bases unmatched. As DNA, the CDR3 is TGTGCCAGCAGCTTACAGGGGGCGGGTCAGCCCCAGCATTTT. It specifies CASSLQGAGQPQHF.

The chain is built from TRBV10-2 and TRBJ2-3; weak D call: TRBD2 (6 bases). Per germline, CDR1 WSHSY and CDR2 SAAADI. This CDR3 region has 12 residues. V was shortened by 2 bases and J by 9 bases, with 9 bases between the two germline ends. The CDR3 nucleotides read TGCGCCAGCAGTGAGGGGGGGAGGACGCAGTATTTT. Translation: CASSEGGRTQYF.

The rearrangement links TRBV7-3 to TRBJ1-2; tentative D call: TRBD1 (5 bases). The CDR3 contains 14 residues. The V gene's germline CDR1 is SGHTA and CDR2 FQGTGA. Trimming shortened V by 3 bases and J by 8 bases, and 16 bases separated the two germline ends. CDR3 sequence reads: CASSLMPGQVGYTF. Written as DNA, the CDR3 is TGTGCCAGCAGCTTGATGCCAGGGCAGGTGGGCTACACCTTC. Drawing the rest from reference TRBV7-3 and TRBJ1-2, the complete variable domain is GAGVSQTPSNKVTEKGKYVELRCDPISGHTALYWYRQSLGQGPEFLIYFQGTGAADDSGLPNDRFFAVRPEGSVSTLKIQRTERGDSAVYLCASSLMPGQVGYTFGSGTRLTVV.

The chain joins TRBV5-1 to TRBJ1-1, with a tentative D call TRBD1 (6 bases). There are 14 residues in the CDR3. Trimming cost V 2 bases and J 2 bases, with 10 bases left between them. From germline, CDR1 is SGHRS and CDR2 YFSETQ. The CDR3 region is CASSFTGQNTEAFF. DNA for the CDR3: TGCGCCAGCAGCTTCACGGGACAAAACACTGAAGCTTTCTTT.

V gene TRBV9 combines with J gene TRBJ1-2; D not resolved. CDR3 length equals 15 residues. The germline V gene has CDR1 SGDLS and CDR2 YYNGEE. Deletions cut 0 bases from V and 8 bases from J, with 17 bases between. The CDR3 is CASSVATWSSGGYTF. Written as DNA, the CDR3 is TGTGCCAGCAGCGTAGCTACGTGGAGCTCCGGCGGCTACACCTTC.

The chain employs TRBV7-2 and TRBJ1-3, with D maybe TRBD1 (5 bases). The CDR3 totals 16 residues. V lost 1 base to trimming and J lost 4 bases, with 14 bases between them. Germline lookup yields CDR1 SGHTA and CDR2 FQGNSA. The CDR3 protein is CASSLGMAGSGNTIYF. CDR3 nucleotides: TGTGCCAGCAGCTTAGGTATGGCAGGGTCCGGAAACACCATATATTTT.

The J gene is TRBJ2-1, the V gene TRBV3-1 (or the pseudogene TRBV3-2), with D perhaps TRBD2 (6 bases). The CDR3 extends over 16 amino acids. Germline CDR1 and CDR2: LGHDT and YNNKEL (reference sequence). V was shortened by 4 bases and J by 8 bases, with 21 bases between the two germline ends. This chain's CDR3 is CASSRRDFRGPYEQFF. In DNA, the CDR3 is TGTGCCAGCAGCCGCAGGGACTTCAGAGGGCCCTATGAGCAGTTCTTC.

The rearrangement joins TRBV10-1 to TRBJ2-2, with 7 bases aligning to TRBD1. Trimming cost V 5 bases and J 5 bases; bases outside gene matches: 14. The germline CDR1 and CDR2 sequences are WNHNN and SYGVQD (reference sequence). The CDR3 runs 17 residues. The CDR3 DNA sequence: TGCGCCAGCAGTCTTCCGGGACAGCCCCTCGGGACCGGGGAGCTGTTTTTT. Its translation is CASSLPGQPLGTGELFF.

This chain uses TRBV5-6 with TRBJ1-3; D gene ambiguous. The CDR3 runs to 13 residues. Germline assignment: CDR1 SGHDT and CDR2 YYEEEE. Trimming left V 2 bases short and J 7 bases short, with 10 bases between. The CDR3 protein is CASSLTGRNTIYF. DNA for the CDR3: TGTGCCAGCAGCTTAACGGGAAGGAACACCATATATTTT.

The V call is TRBV29-1, the J call TRBJ1-4; D is perhaps TRBD1 (5 bases). This CDR3 contains 14 residues. The V and J ends lost 4 bases and 7 bases respectively, with 16 bases between them. Looked up from germline, CDR1 is SQVTM and CDR2 is ANQGSEA. The CDR3 sequence is CSVAQRRGGEKLFF. The CDR3 nucleotides are TGCAGCGTTGCCCAGCGTAGGGGAGGTGAAAAACTGTTTTTT.

V and J are TRBV5-1 and TRBJ1-2; TRBD1 matches at 7 bases. The CDR3 sequence is 14 residues long. Germline V gene sequence: CDR1 SGHRS, CDR2 YFSETQ. Losses at the gene ends were 3 bases for V and 8 bases for J; bases not matched to a gene: 10. In DNA form, the CDR3 reads TGCGCCAGCAGCTCGCAAACGACAGGGCAGGGCTACACCTTC. Protein product: CASSSQTTGQGYTF.

This chain joins TRBV6-5 and TRBJ1-6; D unresolved. Germline lookup yields CDR1 MNHEY and CDR2 SVGAGI. The length of the CDR3 is 15 residues. V was pared by 4 bases and J by 0 bases, with 7 bases between. CDR3 DNA: TGTGCCAGCAGTTCGACGGGCTCCTATAATTCACCCCTCCACTTT. Amino acid sequence: CASSSTGSYNSPLHF.

The chain has TRBV28 and TRBJ2-3; 9 nucleotides match TRBD2. CDR3 length: 16 amino acids. Germline trimming cut 3 bases from V and 1 base from J; bases unmatched to any gene: 5. Germline CDR1 and CDR2: MDHEN and SYDVKM. As DNA, the CDR3 is TGTGCCAGCAGTTTCCCTTTAGCGGGGGGCACAGATACGCAGTATTTT. Translation gives CASSFPLAGGTDTQYF.

The J gene is TRBJ2-1, the V gene TRBV2; 11 bases are shared with TRBD2. CDR3 length: 15 residues. Germline CDR1 SNHLY, CDR2 FYNNEI. With V trimmed by 5 bases and J by 2 bases, 2 bases remained unmatched. DNA for the CDR3: TGTGCCAGCAGTATAGCGGGGGGGCCCTACAATGAGCAGTTCTTC. Its protein product is CASSIAGGPYNEQFF.

This clone came up once. V is TRBV7-3 and J is TRBJ1-1; D may be TRBD1 (5 bases). Per germline, CDR1 SGHTA and CDR2 FQGTGA. CDR3 size: 14 residues. Trimming left V 5 bases short and J 5 bases short, with 15 bases between. CDR3 coding DNA: TGTGCCAGCAGCCCTCCAGGGAAAAGAACTGAAGCTTTCTTT. Translating it yields CASSPPGKRTEAFF. The whole variable domain, filled in from reference TRBV7-3 and TRBJ1-1, reads GAGVSQTPSNKVTEKGKYVELRCDPISGHTALYWYRQSLGQGPEFLIYFQGTGAADDSGLPNDRFFAVRPEGSVSTLKIQRTERGDSAVYLCASSPPGKRTEAFFGQGTRLTVV.

V gene TRBV1 combines with J gene TRBJ2-6; the DNA was not used to check the table's D call, TRBD2. TRBV1 is labeled a pseudogene. CDR3 size: 19 residues. The CDR3 spells CTSSQDPGTSGSGANVLTF. The CDR3, as DNA: TGCACCAGCAGCCAAGATCCCGGGACTAGCGGTTCTGGGGCCAACGTCCTGACTTTC.

CDR3 in amino acids: CASSFSNQPQHF. The DNA for the CDR3 is TGTGCCAGCAGTTTCTCGAATCAGCCCCAGCATTTT. This sequence joins TRBV12-3 or TRBV12-4 and TRBJ1-5; D remains ambiguous. The CDR3 is made up of 12 amino acids. Trimming took 3 bases from V and 4 from J, leaving 4 bases between them.

The V and J genes are TRBV19 and TRBJ2-1; 10 bases align to TRBD1. The J segment lost 0 bases and the V segment lost 2 bases, leaving 7 bases of the junction unmatched. The length of the CDR3 is 18 residues. The germline gives CDR1 LNHDA, CDR2 SQIVND (reference sequence). The CDR3 loop reads CASSITGTGEFSYNEQFF. The CDR3 bases are TGTGCCAGTAGTATAACAGGGACAGGGGAATTCTCCTACAATGAGCAGTTCTTC.

The chain joins TRBV5-1 to TRBJ2-7, with TRBD2 matching 7 bases. V lost 4 bases to trimming and J lost 0 bases; unmatched junction nucleotides: 7. There are 15 residues in the CDR3. CDR1 is SGHRS and CDR2 is YFSETQ in the germline V gene. The CDR3, as DNA: TGCGCCAGCAGCGGCGGGGGTACCCTCTCCTACGAGCAGTACTTC. As protein: CASSGGGTLSYEQYF.

This clone was counted once. The chain recombines TRBV11-2 with TRBJ2-2, with D unresolved. V lost 4 bases and J lost 7, with 13 bases in between. The CDR3 spans 14 residues. Germline CDR1 SGHAT, CDR2 FQNNGV. The CDR3 loop reads CASSSLRRSGELFF. The CDR3 coding sequence is TGTGCCAGCAGCTCTCTCCGTAGGAGCGGGGAGCTGTTTTTT.

V is TRBV5-1 and J is TRBJ1-1; possibly TRBD1 for D (5 bases). Trimming shortened V by 7 bases and J by 0 bases, and 10 bases separated the two germline ends. This CDR3 spans 13 amino acids. Germline V lookup: CDR1 SGHRS, CDR2 YFSETQ. Here the CDR3 reads CASRGDMNTEAFF. The CDR3 coding sequence is TGCGCCAGCCGGGGGGATATGAACACTGAAGCTTTCTTT.